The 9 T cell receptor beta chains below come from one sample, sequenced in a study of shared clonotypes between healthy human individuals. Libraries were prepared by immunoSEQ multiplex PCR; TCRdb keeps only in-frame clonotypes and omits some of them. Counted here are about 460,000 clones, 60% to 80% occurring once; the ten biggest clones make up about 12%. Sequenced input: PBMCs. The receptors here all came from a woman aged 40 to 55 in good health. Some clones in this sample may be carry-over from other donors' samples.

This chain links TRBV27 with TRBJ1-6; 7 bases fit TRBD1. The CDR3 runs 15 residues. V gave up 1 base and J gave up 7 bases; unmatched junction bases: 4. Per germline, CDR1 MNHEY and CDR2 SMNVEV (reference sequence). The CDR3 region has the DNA TGTGCCAGCAGTTTATGGTCAGGGGGGAATTCACCCCTCCACTTT. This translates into CASSLWSGGNSPLHF.

Here the CDR3 reads CASSYRRGDEQFF. CDR3 sequence (DNA): TGTGCCAGCAGTTACCGCAGGGGGGATGAGCAGTTCTTC. The chain couples TRBV6-5 to TRBJ2-1, with a tentative D call TRBD1 (7 bases). V was clipped by 2 bases and J by 8 bases, with 10 bases between them. Germline CDR1 and CDR2: MNHEY and SVGAGI. The CDR3 is 13 amino acids.

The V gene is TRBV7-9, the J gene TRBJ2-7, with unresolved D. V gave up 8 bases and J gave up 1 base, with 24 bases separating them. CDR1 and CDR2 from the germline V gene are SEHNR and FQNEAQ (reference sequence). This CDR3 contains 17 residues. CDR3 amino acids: CASQKPSGILRSYEQYF. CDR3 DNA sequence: TGTGCCAGCCAAAAACCATCCGGTATCTTGAGGTCCTACGAGCAGTACTTC. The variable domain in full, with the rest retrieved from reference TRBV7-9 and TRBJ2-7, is DTGVSQNPRHKITKRGQNVTFRCDPISEHNRLYWYRQTLGQGPEFLTYFQNEAQLEKSRLLSDRFSAERPKGSFSTLEIQRTEQGDSAMYLCASQKPSGILRSYEQYFGPGTRLTVT.

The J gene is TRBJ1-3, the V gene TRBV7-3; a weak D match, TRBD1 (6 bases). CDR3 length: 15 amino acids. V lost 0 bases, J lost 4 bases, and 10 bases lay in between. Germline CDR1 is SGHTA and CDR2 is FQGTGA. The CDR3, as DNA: TGTGCCAGCAGCTTAACGGGTGGGACAGGAAACACCATATATTTT. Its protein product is CASSLTGGTGNTIYF.

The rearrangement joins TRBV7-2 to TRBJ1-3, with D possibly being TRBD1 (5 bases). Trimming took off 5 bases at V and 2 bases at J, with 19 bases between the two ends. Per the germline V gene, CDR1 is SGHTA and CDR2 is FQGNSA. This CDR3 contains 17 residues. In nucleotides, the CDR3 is TGTGCCAGCAGCACGTTTGGGGGACTGCGCCCTGGAAACACCATATATTTT. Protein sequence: CASSTFGGLRPGNTIYF.

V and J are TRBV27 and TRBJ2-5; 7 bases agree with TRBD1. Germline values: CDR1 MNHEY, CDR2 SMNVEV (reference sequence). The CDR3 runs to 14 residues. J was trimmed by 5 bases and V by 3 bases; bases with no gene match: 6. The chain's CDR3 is CASSLVGGTETQYF. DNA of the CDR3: TGTGCCAGCAGTTTGGTAGGGGGCACGGAGACCCAGTACTTC.

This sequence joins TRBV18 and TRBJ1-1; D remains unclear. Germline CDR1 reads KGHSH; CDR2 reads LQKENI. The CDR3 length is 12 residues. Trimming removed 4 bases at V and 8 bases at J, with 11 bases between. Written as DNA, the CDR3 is TGTGCCAGCTCACAGAGCTCGGTCGAAGCTTTCTTT. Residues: CASSQSSVEAFF.

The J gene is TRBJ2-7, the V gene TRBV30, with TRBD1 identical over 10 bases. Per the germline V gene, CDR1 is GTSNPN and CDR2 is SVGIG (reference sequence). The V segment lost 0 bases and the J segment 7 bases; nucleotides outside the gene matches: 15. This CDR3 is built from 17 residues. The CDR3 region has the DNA TGTGCCTGGAGTGTACTTTCGGGACAGGGGCACGCGGGGGAGCAGTACTTC. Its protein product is CAWSVLSGQGHAGEQYF.

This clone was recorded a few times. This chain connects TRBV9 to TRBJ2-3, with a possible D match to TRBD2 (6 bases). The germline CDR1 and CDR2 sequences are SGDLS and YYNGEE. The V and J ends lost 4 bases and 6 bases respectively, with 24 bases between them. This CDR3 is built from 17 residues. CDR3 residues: CASSPGGSGQRSDTQYF. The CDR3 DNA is TGTGCCAGCAGCCCCGGGGGTAGCGGCCAGAGGTCGGATACGCAGTATTTT.